The present T cell receptor beta chain was sequenced within a study of shared clonotypes between healthy human individuals. Study-level background: CD8 memory received one plate per donor, CD8 naive two, CD4 memory three and CD4 naive three. Study-wide results and caveats: For sorted subsets, rarefaction showed incomplete sequencing despite large depth.

Generated by immunoSEQ multiplex PCR, the TCRdb table keeps only in-frame clones and is missing some. The table lists hundreds of thousands of clones, almost 97% of them singletons. As concerns this clone: Its antigen remains unknown.

This CDR3 region has 15 residues. V lost 2 bases, J lost 8 bases, and 16 bases lay in between. Germline CDR1 SGHRS, CDR2 YFSETQ. This sequence originates from a woman in her twenties or thirties in good health. V is TRBV5-1 and J is TRBJ1-4, with D maybe TRBD1 (5 bases). The sample taken for sequencing was naive CD4+ T cells sorted from blood. The subset is: CD45RA+ positively selected. The CDR3 nucleotides are TGCGCCAGCAGCTTAAGCAGAGGGGATAGGGAAAAACTGTTTTTT. This sequence encodes CASSLSRGDREKLFF.